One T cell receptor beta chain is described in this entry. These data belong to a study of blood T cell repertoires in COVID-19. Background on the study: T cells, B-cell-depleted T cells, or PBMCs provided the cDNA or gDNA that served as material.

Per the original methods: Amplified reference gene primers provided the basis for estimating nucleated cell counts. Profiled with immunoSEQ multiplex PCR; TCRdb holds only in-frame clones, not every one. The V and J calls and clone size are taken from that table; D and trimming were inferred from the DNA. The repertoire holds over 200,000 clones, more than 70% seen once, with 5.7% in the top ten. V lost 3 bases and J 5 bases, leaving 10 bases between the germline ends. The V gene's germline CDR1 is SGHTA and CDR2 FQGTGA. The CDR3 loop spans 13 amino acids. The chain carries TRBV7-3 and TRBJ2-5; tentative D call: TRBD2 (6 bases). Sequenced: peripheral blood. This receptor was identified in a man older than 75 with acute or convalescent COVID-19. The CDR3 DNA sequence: TGTGCCAGCAGCTTCGGGGGAGAGGAGACCCAGTACTTC. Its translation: CASSFGGEETQYF.